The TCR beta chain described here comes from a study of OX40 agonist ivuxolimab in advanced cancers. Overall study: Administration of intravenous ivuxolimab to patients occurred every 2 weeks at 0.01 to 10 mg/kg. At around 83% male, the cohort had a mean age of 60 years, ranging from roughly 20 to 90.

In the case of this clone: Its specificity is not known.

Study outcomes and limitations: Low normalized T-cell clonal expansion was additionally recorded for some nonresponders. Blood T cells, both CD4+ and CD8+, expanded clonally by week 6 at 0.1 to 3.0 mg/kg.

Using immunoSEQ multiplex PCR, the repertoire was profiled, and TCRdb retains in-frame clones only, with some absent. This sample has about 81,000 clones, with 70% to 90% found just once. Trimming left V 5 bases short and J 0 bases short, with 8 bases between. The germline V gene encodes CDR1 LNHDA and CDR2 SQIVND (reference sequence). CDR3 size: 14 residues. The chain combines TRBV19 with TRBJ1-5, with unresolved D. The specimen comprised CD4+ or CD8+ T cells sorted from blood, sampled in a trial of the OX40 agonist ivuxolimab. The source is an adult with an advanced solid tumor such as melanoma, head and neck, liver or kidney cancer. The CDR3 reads CASSSDGSNQPQHF. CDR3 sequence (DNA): TGTGCCAGTAGTTCCGACGGTAGCAATCAGCCCCAGCATTTT.